This T cell receptor (beta chain) was retrieved from a study of blood T cell repertoires in COVID-19. The trim removed 4 bases at V and 0 bases at J, leaving 4 bases unmatched. CDR3 length: 15 amino acids. Germline loops: CDR1 SGHNT, CDR2 YYREEE (reference sequence). TCRdb's copy holds only in-frame clones and misses some; the assay was immunoSEQ multiplex PCR. The sample lists roughly 120,000 clones, about 80% seen once, with approximately 8.1% in the top ten. The material sequenced was peripheral blood. The chain recombines TRBV5-4 with TRBJ2-3; 8 positions agree with TRBD1. This TCR was sampled from a woman between 40 and 55 years old with acute or convalescent COVID-19. The CDR3 spells CASSPNRGSTDTQYF. In DNA form, the CDR3 reads TGTGCCAGCAGCCCCAACAGGGGGAGCACAGATACGCAGTATTTT.